Each of the 12 T cell receptor beta chains below was sequenced from the same sample in a study of cytomegalovirus exposure and HLA in healthy donors. Primers: 60 Vbeta forward and 13 Jbeta reverse. Using immunoSEQ multiplex PCR, the repertoire was profiled, and TCRdb retains in-frame clones only, with some absent. The table records about 110,000 clones, 65% to 85% of them present only once. The specimen sequenced was PBMCs. The receptor source for this set is a man between 18 and 35 years old in good health and CMV-seronegative.

This clone appeared a few times. The chain is built from TRBV7-9 and TRBJ2-7, with D possibly TRBD1 on 5 matching bases. Germline-derived CDR1 and CDR2 are SEHNR and FQNEAQ (reference sequence). The CDR3 loop spans 16 amino acids. V lost 5 bases to trimming and J lost 3 bases, with 20 bases between them. CDR3 sequence reads: CASSPRWGSHLYEQYF. CDR3 sequence (DNA): TGTGCCAGCAGCCCCCGCTGGGGCAGTCATCTCTACGAGCAGTACTTC.

This clone was detected only a few times. The V and J genes are TRBV5-1 and TRBJ2-5; 10 nucleotides line up with TRBD1. The DNA matches TRBJ2-7 better at its end, which makes the J call doubtful. CDR1 and CDR2 (germline): SGHRS, YFSETQ. CDR3 length equals 16 residues. CDR3 DNA sequence: TGCGCCAGCAGCCCCAGGACAGGGGGGATCTCCTACGAGCAGTACTTC. The encoded protein is CASSPRTGGISYEQYF.

The chain has TRBV6-6 and TRBJ1-5; D is uncertain. The CDR3 loop spans 14 amino acids. Germline assignment: CDR1 MNHNY and CDR2 SVGAGI (reference sequence). Trimming pared 6 bases from V and 11 bases from J, leaving 20 bases between. The CDR3 protein is CASSPPREDAAQHF. The CDR3 DNA sequence: TGTGCCAGCAGCCCCCCCCGGGAGGACGCGGCCCAGCATTTT.

The J gene is TRBJ2-2, the V gene TRBV7-2; 7 nucleotides line up with TRBD1. The V segment lost 6 bases and the J segment 6 bases; nucleotides outside the gene matches: 4. The V gene's germline CDR1 is SGHTA and CDR2 FQGNSA. CDR3 size: 13 residues. CDR3 in amino acids: CASRPGQAGELFF. The CDR3, as DNA: TGTGCCAGCAGGCCTGGACAGGCCGGGGAGCTGTTTTTT.

This clone was counted between two and nine times. The gene calls are TRBV2 and TRBJ1-5, with D tentatively TRBD1 (5 bases). There are 16 residues in the CDR3. CDR1 and CDR2 from the germline V gene are SNHLY and FYNNEI. With 2 bases removed from V and 2 bases from J, the gap between germline ends came to 13 bases. This CDR3 reads CASSEFQGRGNQPQHF. CDR3 DNA sequence: TGTGCCAGCAGTGAATTTCAGGGCAGGGGCAATCAGCCCCAGCATTTT.

The V and J genes are TRBV25-1 and TRBJ1-4; TRBD1 matches at 7 bases. The germline V gene has CDR1 MGHDK and CDR2 SYGVNS. The CDR3 length is 16 residues. Germline trimming cut 2 bases from V and 7 bases from J; bases unmatched to any gene: 10. CDR3 loop: CASSESRTGVGEKLFF. DNA for the CDR3: TGTGCCAGCAGTGAAAGCCGAACAGGGGTGGGTGAAAAACTGTTTTTT. The complete variable domain, with remaining parts taken from reference TRBV25-1 and TRBJ1-4, reads EADIYQTPRYLVIGTGKKITLECSQTMGHDKMYWYQQDPGMELHLIHYSYGVNSTEKGDLSSESTVSRIRTEHFPLTLESARPSHTSQYLCASSESRTGVGEKLFFGSGTQLSVL.

The V gene is TRBV28, the J gene TRBJ1-3, with no clear D. The CDR3 sequence is 13 residues long. V lost 7 bases to trimming and J lost 4 bases, with 11 bases between them. The germline gives CDR1 MDHEN, CDR2 SYDVKM. CDR3 residues: CASTEGVGNTIYF. In DNA form, the CDR3 reads TGTGCCAGCACCGAAGGAGTCGGAAACACCATATATTTT.

Concerning this clone itself: The germline gene is not matched at one end of the junction; a read error may be the cause. CDR3 protein: CASSYYASGGTGELLF. Here the CDR3 DNA reads TGTGCCAGCAGTTATTACGCCTCGGGTGGAACCGGGGAGCTGCTTTTT. The chain has TRBV6-5 and TRBJ2-2; D is possibly TRBD2 (5 bases). The CDR3 totals 16 residues. Looked up from germline, CDR1 is MNHEY and CDR2 is SVGAGI.

This clone turned up a few times. V usage is TRBV4-3 and J usage is TRBJ2-3, with 8 bases aligning to TRBD2. This CDR3 spans 16 amino acids. Looked up from germline, CDR1 is LGHNA and CDR2 is YSLEER. The ends lost 1 base at V and 6 bases at J; junction bases unmatched: 9. The CDR3 DNA sequence: TGCGCCAGCAGCCAAGCCGAGCGGGGGAGTTGGGATACGCAGTATTTT. This encodes CASSQAERGSWDTQYF.

This clone has only a few counts. The chain joins TRBV4-3 to TRBJ1-5; D remains unclear. The V gene's germline CDR1 is LGHNA and CDR2 YSLEER. The V end lost 0 bases, the J end lost 5 bases, and 14 bases lay between the germline ends. This CDR3 has 16 amino acids. The CDR3 DNA reads as TGCGCCAGCAGCCAAGATCTAGTAGGCTTCTATCAGCCCCAGCATTTT. It is translated as CASSQDLVGFYQPQHF.

The genes are TRBV5-6 and TRBJ2-3; D gene uncertain. This CDR3 comprises 14 residues. Germline V gene data show CDR1 as SGHDT and CDR2 as YYEEEE. V shed 7 bases and J shed 2 bases, with 14 bases lying between them. CDR3 in amino acids: CASALVLNTDTQYF. CDR3 sequence (DNA): TGTGCCAGCGCCCTGGTTCTAAACACAGATACGCAGTATTTT.

The chain joins TRBV2 to TRBJ2-7; 8 bases agree with TRBD1. With V trimmed by 7 bases and J by 2 bases, 13 bases remained unmatched. Looked up from germline, CDR1 is SNHLY and CDR2 is FYNNEI. The CDR3 runs 16 residues. CDR3 in amino acids: CASTNPQGVTPYEQYF. In DNA, the CDR3 is TGTGCCAGCACAAATCCACAGGGGGTGACTCCCTACGAGCAGTACTTC. Based on the CDR3 plus reference TRBV2 and TRBJ2-7, the full variable domain is EPEVTQTPSHQVTQMGQEVILRCVPISNHLYFYWYRQILGQKVEFLVSFYNNEISEKSEIFDDQFSVERPDGSNFTLKIRSTKLEDSAMYFCASTNPQGVTPYEQYFGPGTRLTVT.